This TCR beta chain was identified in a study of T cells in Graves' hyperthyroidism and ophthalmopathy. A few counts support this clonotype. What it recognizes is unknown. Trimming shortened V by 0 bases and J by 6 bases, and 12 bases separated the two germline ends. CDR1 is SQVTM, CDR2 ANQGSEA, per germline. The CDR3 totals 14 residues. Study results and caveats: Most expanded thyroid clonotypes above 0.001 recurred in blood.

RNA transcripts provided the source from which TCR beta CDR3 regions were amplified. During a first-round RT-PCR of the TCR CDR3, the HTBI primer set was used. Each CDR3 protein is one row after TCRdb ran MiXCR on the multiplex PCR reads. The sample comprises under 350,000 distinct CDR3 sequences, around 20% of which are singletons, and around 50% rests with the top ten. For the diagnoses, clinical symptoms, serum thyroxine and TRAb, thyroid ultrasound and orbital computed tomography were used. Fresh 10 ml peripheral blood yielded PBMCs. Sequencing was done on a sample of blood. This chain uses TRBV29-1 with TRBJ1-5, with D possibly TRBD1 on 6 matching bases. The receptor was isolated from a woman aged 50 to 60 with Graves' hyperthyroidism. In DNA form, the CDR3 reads TGCAGCGTTGAAGAAGGGGGAATCGGTCAGCCCCAGCATTTT. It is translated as CSVEEGGIGQPQHF.